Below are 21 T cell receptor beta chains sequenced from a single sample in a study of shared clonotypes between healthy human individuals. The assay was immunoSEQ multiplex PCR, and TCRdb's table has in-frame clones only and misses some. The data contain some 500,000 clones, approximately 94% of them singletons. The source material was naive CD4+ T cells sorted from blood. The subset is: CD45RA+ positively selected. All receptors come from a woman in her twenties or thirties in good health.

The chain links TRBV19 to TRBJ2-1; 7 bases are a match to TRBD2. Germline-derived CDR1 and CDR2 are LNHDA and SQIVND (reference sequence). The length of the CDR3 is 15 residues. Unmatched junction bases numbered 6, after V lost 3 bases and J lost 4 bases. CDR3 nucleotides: TGTGCCAGTAGTATGTACCTAGCGGAATACAATGAGCAGTTCTTC. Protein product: CASSMYLAEYNEQFF.

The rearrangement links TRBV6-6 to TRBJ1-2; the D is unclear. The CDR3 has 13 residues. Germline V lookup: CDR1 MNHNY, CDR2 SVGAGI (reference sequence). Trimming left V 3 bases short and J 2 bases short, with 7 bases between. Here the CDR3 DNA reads TGTGCCAGCAGTTATTTATCGAACTATGGCTACACCTTC. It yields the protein CASSYLSNYGYTF.

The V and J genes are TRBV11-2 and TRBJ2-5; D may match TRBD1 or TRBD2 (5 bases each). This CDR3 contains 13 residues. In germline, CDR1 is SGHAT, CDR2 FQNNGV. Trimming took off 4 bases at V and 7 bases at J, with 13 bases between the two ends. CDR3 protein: CASSSGTQATQYF. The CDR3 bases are TGTGCCAGCAGCTCGGGGACGCAGGCGACCCAGTACTTC.

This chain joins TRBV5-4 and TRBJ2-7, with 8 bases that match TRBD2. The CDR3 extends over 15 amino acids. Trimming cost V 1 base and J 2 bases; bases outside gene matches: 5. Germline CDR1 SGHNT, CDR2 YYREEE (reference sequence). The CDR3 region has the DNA TGTGCCAGCAGCTTGACTAGCGGAAACACCTACGAGCAGTACTTC. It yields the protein CASSLTSGNTYEQYF.

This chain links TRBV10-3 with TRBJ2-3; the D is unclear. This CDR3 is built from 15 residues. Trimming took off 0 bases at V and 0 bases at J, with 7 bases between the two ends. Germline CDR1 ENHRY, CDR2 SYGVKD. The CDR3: CAISESRSSTDTQYF. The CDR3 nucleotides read TGTGCCATCAGTGAGTCGAGAAGCAGCACAGATACGCAGTATTTT.

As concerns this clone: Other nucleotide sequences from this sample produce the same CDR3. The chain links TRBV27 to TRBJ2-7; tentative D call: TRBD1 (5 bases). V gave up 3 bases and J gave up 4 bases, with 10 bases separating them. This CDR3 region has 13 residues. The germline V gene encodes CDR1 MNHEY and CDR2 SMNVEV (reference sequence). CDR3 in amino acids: CASSLRQGYEQYF. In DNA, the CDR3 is TGTGCCAGCAGTTTGAGGCAGGGTTACGAGCAGTACTTC.

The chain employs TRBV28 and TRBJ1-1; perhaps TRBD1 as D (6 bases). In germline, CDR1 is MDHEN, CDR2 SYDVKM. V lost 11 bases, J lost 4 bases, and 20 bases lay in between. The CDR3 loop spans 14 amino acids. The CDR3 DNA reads TGTGCCGGGGCGGGGGGCGGTTCGGGCACTGAAGCTTTCTTT. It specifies CAGAGGGSGTEAFF.

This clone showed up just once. DNA for the CDR3: TGTGCCAGCAGCTCGGGACTAGCGGGCACCGGGGAGCTGTTTTTT. As protein: CASSSGLAGTGELFF. The V gene is TRBV7-8, the J gene TRBJ2-2; 12 bases agree with TRBD2. The CDR3 contains 15 residues. Germline lookup yields CDR1 SGHVS and CDR2 FQNEAQ. V lost 4 bases to trimming and J lost 4 bases; unmatched junction nucleotides: 1.

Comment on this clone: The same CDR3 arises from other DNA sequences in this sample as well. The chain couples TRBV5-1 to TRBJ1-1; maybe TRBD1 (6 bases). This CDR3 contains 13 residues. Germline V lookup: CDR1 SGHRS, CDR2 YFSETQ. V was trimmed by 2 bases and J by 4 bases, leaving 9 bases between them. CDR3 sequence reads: CASSLEGGTEAFF. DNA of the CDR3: TGCGCCAGCAGCTTAGAGGGGGGCACTGAAGCTTTCTTT.

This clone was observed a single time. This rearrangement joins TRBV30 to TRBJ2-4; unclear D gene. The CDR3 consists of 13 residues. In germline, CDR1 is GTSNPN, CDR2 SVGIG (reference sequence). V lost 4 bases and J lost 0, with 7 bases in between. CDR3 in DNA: TGTGCCTGGACGCCCCTAGCCAAAAACATTCAGTACTTC. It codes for CAWTPLAKNIQYF.

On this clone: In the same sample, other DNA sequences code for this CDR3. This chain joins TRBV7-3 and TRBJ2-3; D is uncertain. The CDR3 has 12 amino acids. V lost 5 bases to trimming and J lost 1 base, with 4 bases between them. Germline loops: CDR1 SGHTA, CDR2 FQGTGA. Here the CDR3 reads CASSPGTDTQYF. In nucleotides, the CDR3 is TGTGCCAGCAGCCCCGGCACAGATACGCAGTATTTT.

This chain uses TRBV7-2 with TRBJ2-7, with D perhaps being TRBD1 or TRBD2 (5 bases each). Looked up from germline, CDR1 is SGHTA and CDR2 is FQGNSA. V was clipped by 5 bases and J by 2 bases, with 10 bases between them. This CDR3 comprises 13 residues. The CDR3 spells CASSPGPAYEQYF. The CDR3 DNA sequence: TGTGCCAGCAGCCCGGGGCCCGCCTACGAGCAGTACTTC.

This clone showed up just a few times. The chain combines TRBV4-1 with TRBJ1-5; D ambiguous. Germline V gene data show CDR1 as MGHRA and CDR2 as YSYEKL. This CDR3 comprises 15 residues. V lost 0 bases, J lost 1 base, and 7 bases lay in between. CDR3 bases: TGCGCCAGCAGCCAAGATGGAGACAGCAATCAGCCCCAGCATTTT. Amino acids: CASSQDGDSNQPQHF.

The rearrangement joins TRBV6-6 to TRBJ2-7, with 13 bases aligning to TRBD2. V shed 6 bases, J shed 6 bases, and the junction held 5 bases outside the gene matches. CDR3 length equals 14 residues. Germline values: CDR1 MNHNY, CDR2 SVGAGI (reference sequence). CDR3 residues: CASSGLAGVGEQYF. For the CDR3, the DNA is TGTGCCAGCAGCGGACTAGCGGGAGTCGGCGAGCAGTACTTC.

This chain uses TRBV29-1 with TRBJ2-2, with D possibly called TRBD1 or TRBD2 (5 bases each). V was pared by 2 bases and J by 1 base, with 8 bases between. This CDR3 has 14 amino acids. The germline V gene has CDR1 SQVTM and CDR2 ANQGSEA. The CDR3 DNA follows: TGCAGCGTTGAATGGGGGATGAACACCGGGGAGCTGTTTTTT. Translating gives CSVEWGMNTGELFF.

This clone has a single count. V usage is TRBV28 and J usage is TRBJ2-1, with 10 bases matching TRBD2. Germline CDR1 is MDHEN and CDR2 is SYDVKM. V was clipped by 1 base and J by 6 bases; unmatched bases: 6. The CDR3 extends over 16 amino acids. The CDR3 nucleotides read TGTGCCAGCAGTTTATATTTAGCGGGAGGAATCAATGAGCAGTTCTTC. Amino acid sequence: CASSLYLAGGINEQFF.

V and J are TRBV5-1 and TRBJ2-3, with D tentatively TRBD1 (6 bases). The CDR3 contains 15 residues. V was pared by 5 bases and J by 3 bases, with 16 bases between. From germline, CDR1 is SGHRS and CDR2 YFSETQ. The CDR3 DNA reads TGCGCCAGCAGGAGAATGGGGGCGCCGACAGATACGCAGTATTTT. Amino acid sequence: CASRRMGAPTDTQYF.

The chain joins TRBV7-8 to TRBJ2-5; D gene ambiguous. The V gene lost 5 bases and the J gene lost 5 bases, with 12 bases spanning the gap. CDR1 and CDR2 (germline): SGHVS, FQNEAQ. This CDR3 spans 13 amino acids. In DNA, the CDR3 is TGTGCCAGCAGCATCCGCACCATCGAGACCCAGTACTTC. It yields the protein CASSIRTIETQYF.

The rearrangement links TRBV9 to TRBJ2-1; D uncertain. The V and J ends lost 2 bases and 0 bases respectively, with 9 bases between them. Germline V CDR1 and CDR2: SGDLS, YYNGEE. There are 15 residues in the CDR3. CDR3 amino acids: CASSVVYSSYNEQFF. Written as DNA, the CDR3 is TGTGCCAGCAGCGTGGTCTATAGCTCCTACAATGAGCAGTTCTTC.

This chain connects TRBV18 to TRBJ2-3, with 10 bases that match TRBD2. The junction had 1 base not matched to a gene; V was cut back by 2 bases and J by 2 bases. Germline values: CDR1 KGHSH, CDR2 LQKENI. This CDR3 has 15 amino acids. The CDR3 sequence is CASSPTSGTTDTQYF. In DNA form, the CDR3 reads TGTGCCAGCTCACCAACTAGCGGGACCACAGATACGCAGTATTTT.

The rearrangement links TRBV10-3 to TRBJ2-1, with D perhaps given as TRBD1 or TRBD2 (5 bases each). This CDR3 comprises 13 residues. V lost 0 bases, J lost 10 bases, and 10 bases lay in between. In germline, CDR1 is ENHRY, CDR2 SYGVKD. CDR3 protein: CAISESNGDEQFF. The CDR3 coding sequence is TGTGCCATCAGTGAGTCGAATGGGGACGAGCAGTTCTTC.